The sequence of this T cell receptor (beta chain) was determined in a study of T cells expressing NK-cell markers. Study information: Sorted T-cell subsets CD3+CD56+NKG2C+, CD3+CD56+NKG2C- and CD3+CD56-NKG2C+ were TCR beta-sequenced. One of the eight sequenced donors was seronegative, whereas the other seven were HCMV-seropositive.

For TCR beta, cDNA was produced by 5'RACE template switching with UMIs. TCRdb reprocessed the 5' RACE reads, with one entry per CDR3 protein and no DNA. Here the sample table reports a few hundred thousand distinct CDR3 sequences. Germline V gene data show CDR1 as MDHEN and CDR2 as SYDVKM. The CDR3 covers 13 residues. Sequenced sample: blood T cells: a sorted CD56 or NKG2C T cell subset, CD4+ or CD8+ T cells, or bulk PBMC T cells (not recorded which). The chain uses TRBV28 and TRBJ2-5; TCRdb's D gene call, TRBD1, goes unchecked for lack of DNA. The origin of this receptor is a man aged 18-75 years in good health. The CDR3 protein is CASSGQGRETQYF.